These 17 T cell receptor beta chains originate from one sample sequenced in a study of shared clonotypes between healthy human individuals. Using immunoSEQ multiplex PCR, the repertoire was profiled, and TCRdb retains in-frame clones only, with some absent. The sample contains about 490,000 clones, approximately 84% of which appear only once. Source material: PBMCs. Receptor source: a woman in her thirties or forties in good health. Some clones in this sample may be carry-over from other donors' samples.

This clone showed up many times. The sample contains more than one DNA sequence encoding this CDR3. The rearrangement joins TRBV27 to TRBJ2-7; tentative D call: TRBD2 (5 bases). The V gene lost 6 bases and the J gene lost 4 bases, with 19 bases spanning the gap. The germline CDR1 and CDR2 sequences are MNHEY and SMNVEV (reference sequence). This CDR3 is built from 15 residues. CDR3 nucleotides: TGTGCCAGCAGCCCAGCAGGAGGCAGTGGTTACGAGCAGTACTTC. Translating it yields CASSPAGGSGYEQYF.

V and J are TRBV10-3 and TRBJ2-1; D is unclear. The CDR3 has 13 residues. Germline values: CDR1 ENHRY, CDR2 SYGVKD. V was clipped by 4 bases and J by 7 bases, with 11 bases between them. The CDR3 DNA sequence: TGTGCCATCAGTGGTGGCGTAGTGAATGAGCAGTTCTTC. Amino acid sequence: CAISGGVVNEQFF.

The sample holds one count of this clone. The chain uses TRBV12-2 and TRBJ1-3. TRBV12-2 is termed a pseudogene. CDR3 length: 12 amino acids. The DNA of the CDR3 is TGTGCAAGTCGCTTTCAGACGGCTTGGCGAGATTTT. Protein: CASRFQTAWRDF.

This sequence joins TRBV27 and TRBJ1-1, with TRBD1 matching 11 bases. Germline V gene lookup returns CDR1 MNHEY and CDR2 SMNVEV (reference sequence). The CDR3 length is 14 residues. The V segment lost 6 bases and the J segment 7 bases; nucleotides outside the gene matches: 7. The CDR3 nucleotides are TGTGCCAGCAGAAGGACAGGGGGCGGCCATGAAGCTTTCTTT. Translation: CASRRTGGGHEAFF.

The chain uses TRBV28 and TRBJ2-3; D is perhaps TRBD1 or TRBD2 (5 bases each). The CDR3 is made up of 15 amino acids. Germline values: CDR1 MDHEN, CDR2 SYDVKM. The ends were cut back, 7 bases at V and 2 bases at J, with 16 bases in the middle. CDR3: CASTRGGVNTDTQYF. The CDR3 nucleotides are TGTGCCAGCACGAGGGGCGGAGTAAACACAGATACGCAGTATTTT.

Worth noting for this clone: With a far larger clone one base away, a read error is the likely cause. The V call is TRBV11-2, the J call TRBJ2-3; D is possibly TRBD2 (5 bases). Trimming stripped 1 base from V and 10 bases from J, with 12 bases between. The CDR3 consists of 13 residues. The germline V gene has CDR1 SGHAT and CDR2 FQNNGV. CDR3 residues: CASSLGGRAAQYF. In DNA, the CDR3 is TGTGCCAGCAGCTTAGGCGGGCGCGCGGCGCAGTATTTT.

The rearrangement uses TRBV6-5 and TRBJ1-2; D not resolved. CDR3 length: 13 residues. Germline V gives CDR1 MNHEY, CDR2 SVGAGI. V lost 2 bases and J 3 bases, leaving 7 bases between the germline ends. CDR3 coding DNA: TGTGCCAGCAGTTACAAGGTTGACTATGGCTACACCTTC. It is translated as CASSYKVDYGYTF.

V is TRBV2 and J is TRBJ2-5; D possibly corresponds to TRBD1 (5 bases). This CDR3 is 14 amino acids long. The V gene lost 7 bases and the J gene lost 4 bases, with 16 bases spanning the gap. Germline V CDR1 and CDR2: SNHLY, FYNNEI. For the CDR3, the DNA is TGTGCCAGCACGGGTCAGGGTAGAGGAGAGACCCAGTACTTC. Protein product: CASTGQGRGETQYF.

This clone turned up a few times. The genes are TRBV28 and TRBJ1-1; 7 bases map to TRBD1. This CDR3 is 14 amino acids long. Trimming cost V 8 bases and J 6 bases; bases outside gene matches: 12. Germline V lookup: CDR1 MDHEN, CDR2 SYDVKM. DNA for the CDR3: TGTGCCAGCCCTGGGGCAGGGGGTAGGGCTGAAGCTTTCTTT. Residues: CASPGAGGRAEAFF. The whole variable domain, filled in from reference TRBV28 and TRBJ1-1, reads DVKVTQSSRYLVKRTGEKVFLECVQDMDHENMFWYRQDPGLGLRLIYFSYDVKMKEKGDIPEGYSVSREKKERFSLILESASTNQTSMYLCASPGAGGRAEAFFGQGTRLTVV.

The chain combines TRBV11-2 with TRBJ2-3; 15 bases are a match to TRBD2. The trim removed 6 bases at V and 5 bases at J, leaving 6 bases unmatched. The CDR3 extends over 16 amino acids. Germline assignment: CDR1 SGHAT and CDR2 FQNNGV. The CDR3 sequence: CASRRTSGRAVDTQYF. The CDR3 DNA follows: TGTGCCAGCAGGCGGACTAGCGGGAGGGCCGTAGATACGCAGTATTTT.

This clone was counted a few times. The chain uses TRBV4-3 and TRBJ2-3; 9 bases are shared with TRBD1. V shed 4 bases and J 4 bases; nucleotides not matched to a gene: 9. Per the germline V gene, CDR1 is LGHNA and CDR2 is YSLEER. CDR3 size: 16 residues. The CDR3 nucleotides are TGCGCCAGCAGCCCAGGACAGGGGTACAGCGCAGATACGCAGTATTTT. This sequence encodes CASSPGQGYSADTQYF.

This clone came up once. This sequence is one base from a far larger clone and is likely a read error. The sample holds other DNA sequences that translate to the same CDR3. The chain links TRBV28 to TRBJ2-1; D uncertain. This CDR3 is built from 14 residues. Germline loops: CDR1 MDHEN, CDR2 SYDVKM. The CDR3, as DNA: TGCGCCAGCAGTTTTCCGAGCTCCTACAATGAGCAGTTCTTC. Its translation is CASSFPSSYNEQFF.

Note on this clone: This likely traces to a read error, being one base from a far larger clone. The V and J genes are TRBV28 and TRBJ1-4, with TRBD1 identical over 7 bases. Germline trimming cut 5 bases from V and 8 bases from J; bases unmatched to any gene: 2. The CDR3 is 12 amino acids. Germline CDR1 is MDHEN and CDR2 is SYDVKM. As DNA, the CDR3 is TGTGCCAGCAGTCAGGACAGGGAAAAACTGTTTTTT. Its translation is CASSQDREKLFF.

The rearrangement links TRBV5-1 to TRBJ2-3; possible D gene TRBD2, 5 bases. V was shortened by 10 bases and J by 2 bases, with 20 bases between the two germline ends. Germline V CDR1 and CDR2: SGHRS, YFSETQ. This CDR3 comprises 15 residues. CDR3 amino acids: CAGSQGSPDTDTQYF. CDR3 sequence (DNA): TGCGCCGGCTCGCAAGGGAGCCCCGACACAGATACGCAGTATTTT.

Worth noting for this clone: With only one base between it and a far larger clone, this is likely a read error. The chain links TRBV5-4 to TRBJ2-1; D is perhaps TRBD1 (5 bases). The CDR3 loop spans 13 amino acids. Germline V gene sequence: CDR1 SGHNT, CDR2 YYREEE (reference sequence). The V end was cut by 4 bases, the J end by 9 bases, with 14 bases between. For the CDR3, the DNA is TGTGCCAGCAGCCTCCAACAGGTGTCTGAGCAGTTCTTC. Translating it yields CASSLQQVSEQFF.

CDR3 in DNA: TGTGCCAGCAGTTACCGGACAGGGGGTGGGACTGAAGCTTTCTTT. Its translation is CASSYRTGGGTEAFF. The chain combines TRBV6-6 with TRBJ1-1, with TRBD1 matching over 10 bases. The trim removed 2 bases at V and 5 bases at J, leaving 5 bases unmatched. CDR3 length: 15 amino acids. Germline V CDR1 and CDR2: MNHNY, SVGAGI (reference sequence).

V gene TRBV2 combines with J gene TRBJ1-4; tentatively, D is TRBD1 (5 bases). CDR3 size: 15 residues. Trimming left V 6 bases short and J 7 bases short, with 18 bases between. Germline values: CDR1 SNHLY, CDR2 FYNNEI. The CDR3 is CASSPMTAGGEKLFF. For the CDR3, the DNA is TGTGCCAGCAGCCCAATGACGGCTGGGGGTGAAAAACTGTTTTTT.